The 2 T cell receptor beta chains given below trace back to one sample, sequenced in a study of blood T cells in healthy people across ages. A second PCR of 7 to 11 cycles used a sample-barcoded 5' primer and a J-beta primer mix. TCRdb itself ran the 5' RACE reads through MiXCR, one entry per CDR3 protein. The sample shows roughly 1.6 million distinct CDR3 sequences, roughly 30% of them seen only once. The sequencing sample was made of blood. The source of these receptors is a woman in her 30s in good health.

The table lists this clonotype with many counts. The chain is built from TRBV27 and TRBJ2-3; D might be TRBD2 (5 bases). Between the trimmed V and J ends, which lost 3 bases and 6 bases, there was a span of 10 bases. Germline-derived CDR1 and CDR2 are MNHEY and SMNVEV (reference sequence). This CDR3 has 13 amino acids. Here the CDR3 reads CASSFGREDTQYF. CDR3 nucleotide sequence: TGTGCCAGCAGTTTCGGTAGGGAGGATACGCAGTATTTT.

The chain uses TRBV3-1 and TRBJ2-7; D could derive from TRBD1 or TRBD2 (5 bases each). Between the trimmed V and J ends, which lost 1 base and 13 bases, there was a span of 11 bases. CDR3 size: 11 residues. From germline, CDR1 is LGHDT and CDR2 YNNKEL (reference sequence). The CDR3 is CASSQGTGGYF. The CDR3 DNA is TGTGCCAGCAGCCAAGGGACTGGGGGTTACTTC.